Listed here is a single TCR beta chain. Original analysis: From reference gene primer amplification, estimates of nucleated cell counts were derived. TCRdb keeps only in-frame clones here, not all; method: immunoSEQ multiplex PCR. The D gene and trimming were derived from the DNA, and the V and J assignments and clone size from that table. The sample holds 87,000 or so clones; 80% to 90% are singletons and the top ten take approximately 8%. This entry comes from a study of blood T cell repertoires in COVID-19. Germline V gene lookup returns CDR1 SGHNT and CDR2 YYREEE (reference sequence). CDR3 length: 16 amino acids. Trimming stripped 0 bases from V and 5 bases from J, with 12 bases between.

J is TRBJ1-6 and V is TRBV5-4; D is possibly TRBD1 (6 bases). This TCR derives from a human donor with acute or convalescent COVID-19. The donor label of this sample is uncertain. What was sequenced was peripheral blood. DNA of the CDR3: TGTGCCAGCAGCTTGGGGTGGACAGCCGATAATTCACCCCTCCACTTT. Protein sequence: CASSLGWTADNSPLHF.